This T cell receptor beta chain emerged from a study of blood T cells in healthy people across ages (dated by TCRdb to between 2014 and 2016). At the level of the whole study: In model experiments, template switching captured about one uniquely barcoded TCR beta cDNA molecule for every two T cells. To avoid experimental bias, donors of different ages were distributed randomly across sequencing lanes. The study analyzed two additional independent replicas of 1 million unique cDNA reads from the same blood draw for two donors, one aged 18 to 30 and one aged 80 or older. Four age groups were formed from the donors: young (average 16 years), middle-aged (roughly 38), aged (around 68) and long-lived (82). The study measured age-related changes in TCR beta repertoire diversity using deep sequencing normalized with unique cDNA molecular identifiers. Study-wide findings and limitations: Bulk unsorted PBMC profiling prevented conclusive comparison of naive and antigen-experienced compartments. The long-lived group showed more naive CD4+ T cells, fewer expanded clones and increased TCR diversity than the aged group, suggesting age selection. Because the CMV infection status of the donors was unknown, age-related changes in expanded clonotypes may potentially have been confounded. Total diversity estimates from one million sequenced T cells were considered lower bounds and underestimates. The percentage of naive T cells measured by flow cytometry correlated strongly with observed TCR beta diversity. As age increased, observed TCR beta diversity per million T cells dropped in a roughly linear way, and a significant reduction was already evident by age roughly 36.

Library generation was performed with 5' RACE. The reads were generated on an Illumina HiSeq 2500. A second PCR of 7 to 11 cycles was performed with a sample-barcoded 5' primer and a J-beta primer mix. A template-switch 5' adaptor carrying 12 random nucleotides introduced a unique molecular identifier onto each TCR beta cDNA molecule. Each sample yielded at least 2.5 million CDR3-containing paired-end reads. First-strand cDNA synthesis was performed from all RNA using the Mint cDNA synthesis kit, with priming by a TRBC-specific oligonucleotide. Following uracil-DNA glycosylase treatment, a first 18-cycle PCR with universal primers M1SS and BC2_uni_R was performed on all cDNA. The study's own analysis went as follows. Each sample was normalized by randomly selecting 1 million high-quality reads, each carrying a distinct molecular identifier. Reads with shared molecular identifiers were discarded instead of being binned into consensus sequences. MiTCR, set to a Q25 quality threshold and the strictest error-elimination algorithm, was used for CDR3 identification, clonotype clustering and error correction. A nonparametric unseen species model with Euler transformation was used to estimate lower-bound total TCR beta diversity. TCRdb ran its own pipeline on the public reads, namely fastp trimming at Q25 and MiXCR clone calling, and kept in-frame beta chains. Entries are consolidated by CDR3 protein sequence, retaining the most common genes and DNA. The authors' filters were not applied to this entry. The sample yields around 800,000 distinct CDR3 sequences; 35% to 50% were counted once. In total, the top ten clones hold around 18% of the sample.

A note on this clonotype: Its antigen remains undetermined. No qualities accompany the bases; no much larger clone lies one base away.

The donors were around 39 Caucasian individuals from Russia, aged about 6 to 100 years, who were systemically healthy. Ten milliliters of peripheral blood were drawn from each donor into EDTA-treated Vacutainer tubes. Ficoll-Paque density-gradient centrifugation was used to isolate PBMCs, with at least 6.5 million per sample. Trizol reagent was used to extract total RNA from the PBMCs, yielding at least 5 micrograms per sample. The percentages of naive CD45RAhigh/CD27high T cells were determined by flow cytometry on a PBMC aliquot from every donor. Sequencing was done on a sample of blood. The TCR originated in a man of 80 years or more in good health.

The DNA sequence reads TGTGCCAGCAGCCCTACCGGAAGTAGCGGCAATGAGCAGTTCTTC. Its amino acids are CASSPTGSSGNEQFF. This chain joins TRBV14 to TRBJ2-1, and possibly TRBD2, on 6 matching bases. The germline V gene provides CDR1 SGHDN and CDR2 FVKESK. Reading from cysteine to phenylalanine, the CDR3 counts 15 amino acids. Of the read, only the CDR3 DNA is kept; its 45 bases are in frame from base 1. V loses 4 bases, J loses 6 bases, and the germline ends lie 16 bases apart.